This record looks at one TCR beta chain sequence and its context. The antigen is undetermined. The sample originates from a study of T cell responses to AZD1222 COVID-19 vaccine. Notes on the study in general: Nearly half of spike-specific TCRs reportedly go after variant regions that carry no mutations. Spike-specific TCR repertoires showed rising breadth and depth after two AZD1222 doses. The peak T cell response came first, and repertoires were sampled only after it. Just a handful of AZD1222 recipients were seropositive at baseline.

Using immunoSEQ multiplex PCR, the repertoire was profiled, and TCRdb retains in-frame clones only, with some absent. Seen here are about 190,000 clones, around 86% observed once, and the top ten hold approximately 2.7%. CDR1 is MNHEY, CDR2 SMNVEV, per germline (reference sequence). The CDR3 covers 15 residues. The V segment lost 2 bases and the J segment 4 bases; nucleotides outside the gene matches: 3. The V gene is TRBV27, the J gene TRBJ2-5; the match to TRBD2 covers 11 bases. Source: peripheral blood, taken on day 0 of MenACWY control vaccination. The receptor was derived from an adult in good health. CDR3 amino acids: CASSLTSGSRETQYF. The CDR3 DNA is TGTGCCAGCAGTTTAACTAGCGGGAGTAGAGAGACCCAGTACTTC.